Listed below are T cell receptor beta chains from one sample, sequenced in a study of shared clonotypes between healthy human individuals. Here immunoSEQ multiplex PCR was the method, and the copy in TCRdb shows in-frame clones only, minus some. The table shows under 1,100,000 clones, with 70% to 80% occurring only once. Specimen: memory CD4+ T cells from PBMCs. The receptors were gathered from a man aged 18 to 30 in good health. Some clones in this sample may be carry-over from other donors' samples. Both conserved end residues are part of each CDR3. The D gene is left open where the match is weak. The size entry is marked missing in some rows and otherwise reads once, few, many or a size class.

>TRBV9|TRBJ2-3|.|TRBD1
TGTGCCAGCTCTGGGGCAGGGGGCATGTTAGTGGATACGCAGTATTTT
CASSGAGGMLVDTQYF
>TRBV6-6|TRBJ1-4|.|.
TGTGCCAGCAGCGGCGCGGAAAAACTGTTTTTT
CASSGAEKLFF
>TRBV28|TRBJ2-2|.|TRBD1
TGTGCCAGCAGTTTAGGGACAGGCCACACCGGGGAGCTGTTTTTT
CASSLGTGHTGELFF
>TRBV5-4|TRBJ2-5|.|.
TGTGCCAGCAGCCAACCGGGACGCAGGGCGGAGACCCAGTACTTC
CASSQPGRRAETQYF
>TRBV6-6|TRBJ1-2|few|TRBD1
TGTGCCAGCAGGAAATCCACAGGGGCGGGTGGCTACACCTTC
CASRKSTGAGGYTF
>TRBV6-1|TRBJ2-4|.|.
TGTGCCTGCCAAGGCGTGGACATTCAGTACTTC
CACQGVDIQYF
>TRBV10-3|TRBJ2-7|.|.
TGTGCCATCAGTGAAGGCCTCGGCTCCTACGAGCAGTACTTC
CAISEGLGSYEQYF
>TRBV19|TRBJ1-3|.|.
TGTGCCAGTAGCCGACAGCCGTCCTCTGGAAACACCATATATTTT
CASSRQPSSGNTIYF
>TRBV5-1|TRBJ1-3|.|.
TGCGCCAGCAGGCCGGGAGGGGCGGCTAGTGGAAACACCATATATTTT
CASRPGGAASGNTIYF
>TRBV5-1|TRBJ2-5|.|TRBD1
TGCGCCAGCAGCCAGGGACAGGGTGGAGAGACCCAGTACTTC
CASSQGQGGETQYF
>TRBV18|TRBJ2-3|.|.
TGTGCCAGCTCACCACCGAGGGGGGGCACAGATACGCAGTATTTT
CASSPPRGGTDTQYF
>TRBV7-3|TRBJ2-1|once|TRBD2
TGTGCCAGCAGCTTAGGGACTAGTGTCGATGAGCAGTTCTTC
CASSLGTSVDEQFF
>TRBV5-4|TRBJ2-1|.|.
TGTGCCAGCAGATTGGGGACTTACAATGAGCAGTTCTTC
CASRLGTYNEQFF
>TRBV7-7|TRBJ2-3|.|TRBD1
TGTGCCAGCAGCTTAGATCCGGGACAGGGCTCGGCAGATACGCAGTATTTT
CASSLDPGQGSADTQYF
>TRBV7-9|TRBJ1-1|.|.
TGTGCCAGCAGCTGGGAAGGCACTGAAGCTTTCTTT
CASSWEGTEAFF
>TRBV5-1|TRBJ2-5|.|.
TGCGCCAGCAGCTTGGGCAGGGGTAGAGAGACCCAGTACTTC
CASSLGRGRETQYF
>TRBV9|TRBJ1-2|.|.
TGTGCCAGCAGCGTAGGCACAGGGACTAACTATGGCTACACCTTC
CASSVGTGTNYGYTF
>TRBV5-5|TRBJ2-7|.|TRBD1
TGTGCCAGCAGCCCGGGACAGGGAAGAGTCGAGCAGTACTTC
CASSPGQGRVEQYF
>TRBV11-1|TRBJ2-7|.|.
TGTGCCAGCAGCTTTTGGATACAGGGCGACGAGCAGTACTTC
CASSFWIQGDEQYF
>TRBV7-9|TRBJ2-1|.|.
TGTGCCAGCAGCTTAGAAAGGGCCGACAATGAGCAGTTCTTC
CASSLERADNEQFF
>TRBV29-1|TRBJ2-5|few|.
TGCAGCGTTGGGCCCCCAAATACCCAGTACTTC
CSVGPPNTQYF
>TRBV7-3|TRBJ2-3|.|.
TGTGCCAGCAGCTCCCAGGGGAGCACAGATACGCAGTATTTT
CASSSQGSTDTQYF
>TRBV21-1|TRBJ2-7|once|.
TGTGCCAGCAGCAAAGTCCCGACTAGCGGCCCCTACGAGCAGTACTTC
CASSKVPTSGPYEQYF
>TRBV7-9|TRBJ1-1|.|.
TGTGCCAGCAGCTCCGGCCGCCGAGGAAACACTGAAGCTTTCTTT
CASSSGRRGNTEAFF
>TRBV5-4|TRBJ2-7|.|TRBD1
TGTGCCAGCAGCGCACCCGGGACAGCCTCCTACGAGCAGTACTTC
CASSAPGTASYEQYF
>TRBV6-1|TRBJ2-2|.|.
TGTGCCAGCAGATGGGACCGGGCCGGGGAGCTGTTTTTT
CASRWDRAGELFF
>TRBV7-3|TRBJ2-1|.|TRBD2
TGTGCCAGCAGCTCGTCCCCGGGACTAGCCAATGAGCAGTTCTTC
CASSSSPGLANEQFF
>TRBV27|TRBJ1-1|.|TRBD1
TGTGCCAGCAGTGAACAACAGGGGGACACTGAAGCTTTCTTT
CASSEQQGDTEAFF
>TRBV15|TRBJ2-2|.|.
TGTGCCACCTCGCGCACCGGGGAGCTGTTTTTT
CATSRTGELFF
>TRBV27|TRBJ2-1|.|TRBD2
TGTGCCAGCAGGCCCGACAGGCTTACTAGCGGAAACAATGAGCAGTTCTTC
CASRPDRLTSGNNEQFF
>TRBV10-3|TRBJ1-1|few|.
TGTGCCATCAGTGAGTCGACGGGGGTCACTGAAGCTTTCTTT
CAISESTGVTEAFF
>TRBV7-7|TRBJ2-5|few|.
TGTGCCAGCAGCCTCGGGACTGCGGGAGAGACCCAGTACTTC
CASSLGTAGETQYF
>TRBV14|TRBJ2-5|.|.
TGTGCCAGCAGCCAAGCTCGGCAGACGGGCACCCAGTACTTC
CASSQARQTGTQYF
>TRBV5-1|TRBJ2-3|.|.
TGCGCCAGCAGCTTGGAAACCACAGATACGCAGTATTTT
CASSLETTDTQYF
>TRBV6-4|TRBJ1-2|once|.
TGTGCCAGCAGTGACCTCCCTTTTCAGGGGAGATATGGCTACACCTTC
CASSDLPFQGRYGYTF
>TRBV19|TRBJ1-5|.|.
TGTGCCAGTAGACCGCACCAGGGAGGGGGTGTGAAGCCCCAGCATTTT
CASRPHQGGGVKPQHF
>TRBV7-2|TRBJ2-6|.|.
TGTGCCAGCAGCTCCGACTCGGGTGGGGCCAACGTCCTGACTTTC
CASSSDSGGANVLTF
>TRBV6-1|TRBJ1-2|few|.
TGTGCCAGCAGTGCCATCCACGGAACGGGGTATGGCTACACCTTC
CASSAIHGTGYGYTF
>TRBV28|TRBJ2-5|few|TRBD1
TGTGCCAGCAACCGACCGGGACAGAATTCCGAGACCCAGTACTTC
CASNRPGQNSETQYF
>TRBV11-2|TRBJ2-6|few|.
TGTGCCAGCAGCCAGGGTTCCGGCTACCTCGTCCTGACTTTC
CASSQGSGYLVLTF